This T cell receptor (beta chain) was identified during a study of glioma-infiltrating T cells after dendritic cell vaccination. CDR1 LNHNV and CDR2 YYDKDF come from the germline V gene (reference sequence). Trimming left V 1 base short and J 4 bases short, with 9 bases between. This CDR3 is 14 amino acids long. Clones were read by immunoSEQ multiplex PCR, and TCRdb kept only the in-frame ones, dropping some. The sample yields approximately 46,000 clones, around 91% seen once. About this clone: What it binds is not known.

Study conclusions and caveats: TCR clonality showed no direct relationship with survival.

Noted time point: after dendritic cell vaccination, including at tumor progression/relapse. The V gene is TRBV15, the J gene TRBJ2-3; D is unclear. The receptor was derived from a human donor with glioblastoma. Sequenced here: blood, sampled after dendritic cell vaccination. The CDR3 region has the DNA TGTGCCACCAGCAGAGTTGTTCAGGCAGATACGCAGTATTTT. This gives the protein CATSRVVQADTQYF.